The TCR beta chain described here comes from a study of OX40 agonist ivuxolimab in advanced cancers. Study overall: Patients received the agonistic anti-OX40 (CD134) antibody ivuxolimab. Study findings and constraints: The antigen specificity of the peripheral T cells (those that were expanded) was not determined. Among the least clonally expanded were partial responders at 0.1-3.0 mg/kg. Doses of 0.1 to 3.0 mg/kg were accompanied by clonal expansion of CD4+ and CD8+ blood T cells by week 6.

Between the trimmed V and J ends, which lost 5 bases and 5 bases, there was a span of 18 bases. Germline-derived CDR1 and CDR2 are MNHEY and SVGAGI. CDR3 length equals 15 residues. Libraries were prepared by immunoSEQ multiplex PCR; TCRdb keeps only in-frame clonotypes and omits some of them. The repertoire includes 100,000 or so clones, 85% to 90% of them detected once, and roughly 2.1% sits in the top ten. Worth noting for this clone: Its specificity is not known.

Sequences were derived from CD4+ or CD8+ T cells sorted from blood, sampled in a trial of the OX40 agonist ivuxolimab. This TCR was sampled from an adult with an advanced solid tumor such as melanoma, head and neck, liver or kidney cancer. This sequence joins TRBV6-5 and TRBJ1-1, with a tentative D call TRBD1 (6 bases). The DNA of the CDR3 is TGTGCCAGCAGTCTACAGGGCGGGGGTTTGACTGAAGCTTTCTTT. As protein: CASSLQGGGLTEAFF.